This entry lists 21 T cell receptor beta chains sequenced from one sample in a study of cytomegalovirus exposure and HLA in healthy donors. Amplification used 60 Vbeta primers and 13 Jbeta primers. Assay: immunoSEQ multiplex PCR; the TCRdb copy retains only in-frame clones and omits some. The sample holds fewer than 130,000 clones, about 90% seen once. The specimen was PBMCs. These receptors were collected from a man aged 35 to 55 in good health and CMV-seronegative.

V is TRBV9 and J is TRBJ2-3; 16 nucleotides agree with TRBD2. The germline gives CDR1 SGDLS, CDR2 YYNGEE. V shed 3 bases and J 4 bases; nucleotides not matched to a gene: 5. CDR3 length: 17 amino acids. The CDR3 DNA reads TGTGCCAGCAGCGCCGGGACTAGCGGGGGGGCTTCAGATACGCAGTATTTT. It codes for CASSAGTSGGASDTQYF.

The chain is built from TRBV19 and TRBJ1-6, with 7 positions matching TRBD1. V was clipped by 6 bases and J by 8 bases; unmatched bases: 10. Germline CDR1 LNHDA, CDR2 SQIVND (reference sequence). The CDR3 totals 15 residues. CDR3: CASSGSGTADSPLHF. The CDR3 DNA reads TGTGCCAGTAGCGGATCCGGGACAGCAGATTCACCCCTCCACTTT. The complete variable domain, with remaining parts taken from reference TRBV19 and TRBJ1-6, reads DGGITQSPKYLFRKEGQNVTLSCEQNLNHDAMYWYRQDPGQGLRLIYYSQIVNDFQKGDIAEGYSVSREKKESFPLTVTSAQKNPTAFYLCASSGSGTADSPLHFGNGTRLTVT.

V and J are TRBV7-9 and TRBJ2-3, with D maybe TRBD1 (5 bases). CDR3 length: 14 residues. V lost 5 bases, J lost 4 bases, and 13 bases lay in between. The germline gives CDR1 SEHNR, CDR2 FQNEAQ (reference sequence). CDR3 coding DNA: TGTGCCAGCAGCCCCCGACAGATATCAGATACGCAGTATTTT. Protein product: CASSPRQISDTQYF.

This chain connects TRBV6-1 to TRBJ1-3; D not resolved. CDR3 size: 13 residues. From germline, CDR1 is MNHNS and CDR2 SASEGT. V lost 8 bases to trimming and J lost 4 bases, with 12 bases between them. The CDR3 DNA is TGTGCCAGCCTCCCCGGTATCGGAAACACCATATATTTT. Amino acids: CASLPGIGNTIYF.

The V gene is TRBV5-1, the J gene TRBJ1-6; no definite D call. Germline assignment: CDR1 SGHRS and CDR2 YFSETQ. The V gene lost 0 bases and the J gene lost 6 bases, with 13 bases spanning the gap. The CDR3 is 16 amino acids. CDR3 loop: CASSLEIPGINSPLHF. The CDR3, as DNA: TGCGCCAGCAGCTTGGAAATCCCCGGTATTAATTCACCCCTCCACTTT.

CDR3 region: CASSYSTGFSWDTEAFF. DNA of the CDR3: TGTGCCAGTAGTTACTCGACAGGGTTTAGTTGGGACACTGAAGCTTTCTTT. The genes are TRBV19 and TRBJ1-1, with 7 bases matching TRBD1. The CDR3 is 17 amino acids. The germline V gene has CDR1 LNHDA and CDR2 SQIVND (reference sequence). V was clipped by 5 bases and J by 3 bases; unmatched bases: 15.

V and J are TRBV7-2 and TRBJ2-1, with D perhaps TRBD1 (5 bases). Trimming removed 1 base from V and 7 bases from J, with 11 bases in between. The CDR3 is 14 residues long. Germline lookup yields CDR1 SGHTA and CDR2 FQGNSA. The CDR3 protein is CASSLEPGKNEQFF. The CDR3 DNA sequence: TGTGCCAGCAGCTTAGAACCAGGGAAAAATGAGCAGTTCTTC.

The chain links TRBV7-8 to TRBJ1-5; D gene uncertain. The germline V gene encodes CDR1 SGHVS and CDR2 FQNEAQ. V was trimmed by 5 bases and J by 7 bases, leaving 12 bases between them. The CDR3 spans 13 residues. The chain's CDR3 is CASSARIGQPQHF. CDR3 sequence (DNA): TGTGCCAGCAGCGCCCGGATCGGGCAGCCCCAGCATTTT.

The CDR3 spells CASIGGATEAFF. The CDR3 bases are TGCGCCAGCATTGGAGGGGCCACTGAAGCTTTCTTT. The V gene is TRBV4-1, the J gene TRBJ1-1; D might be TRBD1 (5 bases). The germline V gene encodes CDR1 MGHRA and CDR2 YSYEKL. V dropped 7 bases and J dropped 4 bases, with 10 bases sitting between them. CDR3 length equals 12 residues.

The V gene is TRBV12-5, the J gene TRBJ1-5; D is undetermined. Trimming removed 7 bases from V and 3 bases from J, with 16 bases in between. CDR1 LGHNT and CDR2 FRNRAP come from the germline V gene. CDR3 length: 15 amino acids. The CDR3 bases are TGTGCTAGTGCCCCTTCGGGGTCCATCAATCAGCCCCAGCATTTT. It yields the protein CASAPSGSINQPQHF.

The J gene is TRBJ2-7, the V gene TRBV7-6, with D possibly TRBD1 on 5 matching bases. Germline CDR1 reads SGHVS; CDR2 reads FNYEAQ. The CDR3 has 13 amino acids. V was shortened by 4 bases and J by 2 bases, with 9 bases between the two germline ends. CDR3 sequence reads: CASSYLGPYEQYF. The CDR3 DNA reads TGTGCCAGCAGCTACTTGGGGCCCTACGAGCAGTACTTC.

The chain employs TRBV10-2 and TRBJ2-7, with 7 nucleotides matching TRBD2. With V trimmed by 2 bases and J by 3 bases, 1 base remained unmatched. The CDR3 is 13 residues long. Germline V CDR1 and CDR2: WSHSY, SAAADI. This CDR3 reads CASSEASGYEQYF. CDR3 DNA: TGCGCCAGCAGTGAGGCTAGCGGCTACGAGCAGTACTTC.

The V gene is TRBV4-1, the J gene TRBJ1-2, with 12 bases aligning to TRBD1. Trimming at V came to 5 bases and at J to 4 bases, leaving 8 bases not matched to a gene. CDR3 length equals 16 residues. The germline gives CDR1 MGHRA, CDR2 YSYEKL. The CDR3 bases are TGCGCCAGCAGCGACCGGGACAGGGGGCGCGCCTATGGCTACACCTTC. Protein product: CASSDRDRGRAYGYTF.

The chain is built from TRBV5-4 and TRBJ2-3; TRBD1 might be the D (6 bases). This CDR3 has 17 amino acids. Germline CDR1 SGHNT, CDR2 YYREEE (reference sequence). Trimming left V 4 bases short and J 2 bases short, with 20 bases between. DNA of the CDR3: TGTGCCAGCAGCCCTTTTAACAGGGTTTTTAACACAGATACGCAGTATTTT. Protein: CASSPFNRVFNTDTQYF.

This clone is a singleton in its sample. The V and J genes are TRBV7-2 and TRBJ1-2; no definite D call. Trimming removed 4 bases at V and 3 bases at J, with 6 bases between. The CDR3 loop spans 12 amino acids. Germline assignment: CDR1 SGHTA and CDR2 FQGNSA. CDR3 residues: CASSSGYYGYTF. The DNA for the CDR3 is TGTGCCAGCAGCTCCGGGTACTATGGCTACACCTTC.

This clone has a single count. This sequence joins TRBV7-8 and TRBJ1-4; 12 bases line up with TRBD1. This CDR3 has 17 residues. Germline V CDR1 and CDR2: SGHVS, FQNEAQ. V lost 5 bases, J lost 3 bases, and 7 bases stayed unmatched. The chain's CDR3 is CASSGRDRGRSNEKLFF. The CDR3 DNA sequence: TGTGCCAGCAGCGGAAGGGACAGGGGGCGGTCTAATGAAAAACTGTTTTTT.

V usage is TRBV6-1 and J usage is TRBJ1-2, with unresolved D. The CDR3 spans 13 residues. CDR1 is MNHNS, CDR2 SASEGT, per germline. With 2 bases removed from V and 3 bases from J, the gap between germline ends came to 7 bases. CDR3 amino acids: CASSELLDYGYTF. The CDR3 DNA is TGTGCCAGCAGTGAATTACTAGACTATGGCTACACCTTC.

This clone was found once. This sequence joins TRBV29-1 and TRBJ2-2, with D maybe TRBD2 (6 bases). Looked up from germline, CDR1 is SQVTM and CDR2 is ANQGSEA. The length of the CDR3 is 12 residues. The V gene lost 3 bases and the J gene lost 5 bases, with 7 bases spanning the gap. CDR3 DNA sequence: TGCAGCGTTGAGGAGGGAACCGGGGAGCTGTTTTTT. Translating gives CSVEEGTGELFF.

The chain couples TRBV6-1 to TRBJ2-7, with D tentatively TRBD2 (6 bases). The germline V gene has CDR1 MNHNS and CDR2 SASEGT. V dropped 2 bases and J dropped 1 base, with 12 bases sitting between them. The CDR3 runs 15 residues. The CDR3 DNA follows: TGTGCCAGCAGTGAACGGCCGGGGGTATCCTACGAGCAGTACTTC. It specifies CASSERPGVSYEQYF.

The chain has TRBV28 and TRBJ1-3; TRBD1 matches at 10 bases. Germline V gene lookup returns CDR1 MDHEN and CDR2 SYDVKM. The CDR3 has 15 residues. V shed 9 bases and J 0 bases; nucleotides not matched to a gene: 5. The DNA of the CDR3 is TGTGCCAGGGACAGGGGGAACAACTCTGGAAACACCATATATTTT. Its translation is CARDRGNNSGNTIYF. The entire variable domain, with the rest obtained from reference TRBV28 and TRBJ1-3, is as follows: DVKVTQSSRYLVKRTGEKVFLECVQDMDHENMFWYRQDPGLGLRLIYFSYDVKMKEKGDIPEGYSVSREKKERFSLILESASTNQTSMYLCARDRGNNSGNTIYFGEGSWLTVV.

The V call is TRBV11-1, the J call TRBJ2-7; tentatively, D is TRBD1 (6 bases). The CDR3 is 13 residues long. Deletions cut 5 bases from V and 4 bases from J, with 12 bases between. CDR1 is SGHAT and CDR2 is FQDESV in the germline V gene (reference sequence). The CDR3 here is CASSVGQQYEQYF. DNA of the CDR3: TGTGCCAGCAGCGTCGGACAGCAGTACGAGCAGTACTTC.